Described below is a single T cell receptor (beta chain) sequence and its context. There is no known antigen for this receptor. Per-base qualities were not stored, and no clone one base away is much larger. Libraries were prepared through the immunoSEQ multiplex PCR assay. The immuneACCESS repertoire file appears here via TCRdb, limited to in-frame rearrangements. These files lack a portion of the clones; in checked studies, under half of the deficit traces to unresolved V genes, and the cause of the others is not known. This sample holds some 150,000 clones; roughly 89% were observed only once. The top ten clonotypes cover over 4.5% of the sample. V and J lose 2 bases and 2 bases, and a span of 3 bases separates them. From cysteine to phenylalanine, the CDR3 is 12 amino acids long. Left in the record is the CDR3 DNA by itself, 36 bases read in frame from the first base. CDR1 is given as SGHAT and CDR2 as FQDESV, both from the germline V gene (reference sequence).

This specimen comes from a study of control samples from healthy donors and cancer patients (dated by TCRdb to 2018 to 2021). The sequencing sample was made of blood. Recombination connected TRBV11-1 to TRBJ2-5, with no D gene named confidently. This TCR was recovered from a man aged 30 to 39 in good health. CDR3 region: CASSLQQETQYF. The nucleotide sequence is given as TGTGCCAGCAGCTTACAGCAAGAGACCCAGTACTTC.